These 4 T cell receptor beta chains were sequenced from one sample in a study of graft-versus-host responses after intestinal transplantation. Assay used: immunoSEQ multiplex PCR; TCRdb lists only in-frame clones, some missing. The repertoire holds over 65,000 clones, with approximately 92% as singletons. The sample here was PBMCs, taken 98 days after intestinal transplantation. These receptors originate from a human patient who received an intestinal transplant, so some T cells may come from the graft donor.

This chain links TRBV28 with TRBJ2-7; no firm D call. Germline V gives CDR1 MDHEN, CDR2 SYDVKM. This CDR3 contains 14 residues. V dropped 5 bases and J dropped 4 bases, with 15 bases sitting between them. CDR3 sequence (DNA): TGTGCCAGCAGTCCCTCCGGCCACAATTACGAGCAGTACTTC. Amino acid sequence: CASSPSGHNYEQYF.

The V and J genes are TRBV4-1 and TRBJ2-7, with D maybe TRBD1 (6 bases). The germline V gene has CDR1 MGHRA and CDR2 YSYEKL. The CDR3 contains 16 residues. V gave up 0 bases and J gave up 0 bases, with 12 bases separating them. CDR3 region: CASSQEQGPSSYEQYF. Here the CDR3 DNA reads TGCGCCAGCAGCCAAGAGCAGGGGCCCTCCTCCTACGAGCAGTACTTC.

The V gene is TRBV6-5, the J gene TRBJ1-4; TRBD1 matches at 12 bases. V trimming: 5 bases; J trimming: 10 bases; junction bases outside the gene matches: 8. Germline CDR1 MNHEY, CDR2 SVGAGI. The CDR3 is 15 amino acids. CDR3 in DNA: TGTGCCAGCAGTGCCGAGGGACAGGGGGCAGGAAAACTGTTTTTT. Translated, it gives CASSAEGQGAGKLFF.

The genes are TRBV29-1 and TRBJ1-1; D is possibly TRBD1 (6 bases). Germline CDR1 reads SQVTM; CDR2 reads ANQGSEA. Trimming removed 8 bases at V and 0 bases at J, with 10 bases between. The CDR3 runs to 12 residues. The CDR3 reads CSSGDMNTEAFF. In DNA, the CDR3 is TGCAGCTCAGGGGATATGAACACTGAAGCTTTCTTT.